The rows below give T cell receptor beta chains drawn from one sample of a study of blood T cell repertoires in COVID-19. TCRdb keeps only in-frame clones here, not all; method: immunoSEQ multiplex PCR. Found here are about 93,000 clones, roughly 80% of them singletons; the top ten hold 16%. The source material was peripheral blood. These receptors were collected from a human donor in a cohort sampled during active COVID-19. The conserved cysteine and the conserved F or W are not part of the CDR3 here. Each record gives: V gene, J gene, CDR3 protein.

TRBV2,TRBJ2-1,ASSPDRGHRNEQF
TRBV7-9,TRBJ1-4,ASSGVTNEKLF
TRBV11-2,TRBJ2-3,ASSLNRGTTDTQY
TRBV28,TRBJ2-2,ASSSFRWTGELF
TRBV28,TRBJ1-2,ASSLGGGSGYT
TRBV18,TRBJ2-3,ASSPGQPSSTDTQY
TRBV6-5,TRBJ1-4,ASKSGTTNEKLF
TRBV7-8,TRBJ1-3,ASSLVPTSSGNTIY
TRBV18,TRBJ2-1,ASSPLTPNRGVNEQF
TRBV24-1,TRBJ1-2,ATSDFDREYGYT